Presented here are 14 T cell receptor beta chains from one specimen sequenced in a study of cytomegalovirus exposure and HLA in healthy donors. 60 Vbeta and 13 Jbeta primers were used in PCR. Clones were sequenced by immunoSEQ multiplex PCR, and TCRdb holds only the in-frame ones, with some missing. Here the sample spans about 160,000 clones, around three quarters being singletons. Sequencing used PBMCs. The receptors were sampled from a man aged 35 to 55 in good health and CMV-seronegative.

This clone showed up just a few times. The chain joins TRBV5-4 to TRBJ1-1; D is ambiguous. V lost 0 bases and J 8 bases, leaving 11 bases between the germline ends. This CDR3 comprises 13 residues. Germline-derived CDR1 and CDR2 are SGHNT and YYREEE (reference sequence). CDR3 in amino acids: CASSLVIQREAFF. DNA of the CDR3: TGTGCCAGCAGCTTGGTAATACAGCGGGAAGCTTTCTTT.

The chain links TRBV4-1 to TRBJ1-1, with a tentative D call TRBD1 (6 bases). Trimming shortened V by 1 base and J by 6 bases, and 15 bases separated the two germline ends. CDR3 size: 15 residues. Germline CDR1 MGHRA, CDR2 YSYEKL. In DNA form, the CDR3 reads TGCGCCAGCAGCCAAGTGACAGGCCGCAACGCTGAAGCTTTCTTT. Protein product: CASSQVTGRNAEAFF.

This clone was seen a single time. This rearrangement joins TRBV23-1 to TRBJ2-7; weak D call: TRBD1 (6 bases). TRBV23-1 is an ORF, and what it does is uncertain. The length of the CDR3 is 14 residues. Trimming took off 2 bases at V and 3 bases at J, with 11 bases between the two ends. The CDR3 DNA reads TGCGCCAGCAGTCAAAGGACAGAGATCTACGAGCAGTACGTC. It encodes CASSQRTEIYEQYV.

The chain is built from TRBV19 and TRBJ2-1; 11 nucleotides line up with TRBD2. Germline-derived CDR1 and CDR2 are LNHDA and SQIVND (reference sequence). The V and J ends lost 11 bases and 5 bases, in that order; junction bases with no gene match: 5. This CDR3 contains 13 residues. The CDR3 reads CACHSGRDNEQFF. The CDR3 nucleotides read TGTGCCTGCCATAGCGGGAGGGACAATGAGCAGTTCTTC.

Notes on this clone: The junction departs from germline at one end; a sequencing error may be responsible. The chain is built from TRBV7-9 and TRBJ2-2, with D hard to call. CDR3 length: 12 amino acids. Germline V lookup: CDR1 SEHNR, CDR2 FQNEAQ (reference sequence). CDR3 DNA: TGTTCCAGCAGCTTGAGTAACGGGGAGCTGTTTTTT. This encodes CSSSLSNGELFF.

The chain is built from TRBV18 and TRBJ2-2; 7 bases align to TRBD1. This CDR3 contains 14 residues. CDR1 and CDR2 from the germline V gene are KGHSH and LQKENI. V lost 1 base and J lost 5; bases outside the gene matches: 1. The CDR3 region is CASSPQGATGELFF. The CDR3 region has the DNA TGTGCCAGCTCACCACAGGGGGCTACCGGGGAGCTGTTTTTT.

V gene TRBV5-6 combines with J gene TRBJ1-3, with D possibly TRBD1 on 5 matching bases. This CDR3 is 14 amino acids long. Trimming cost V 1 base and J 2 bases, with 7 bases left between them. Germline lookup yields CDR1 SGHDT and CDR2 YYEEEE. The CDR3 here is CASSLTGPGNTIYF. In DNA, the CDR3 is TGTGCCAGCAGCTTGACAGGACCTGGAAACACCATATATTTT.

This clone was seen just once. The rearrangement joins TRBV28 to TRBJ1-3; TRBD1 aligns across 8 bases. V was pared by 11 bases and J by 2 bases, with 8 bases of the junction left unmatched. Germline V gives CDR1 MDHEN, CDR2 SYDVKM. The CDR3 extends over 14 amino acids. The CDR3 DNA follows: TGTGCCGGGAAAGGACAGGGAACTGGAAACACCATATATTTT. Encoded protein: CAGKGQGTGNTIYF.

The CDR3 loop is CASSLGAGGYNEQFF. The CDR3 nucleotides are TGTGCCAGCAGCTTGGGGGCAGGGGGTTACAATGAGCAGTTCTTC. The chain joins TRBV5-6 to TRBJ2-1, with 7 bases lining up with TRBD1. Germline V gives CDR1 SGHDT, CDR2 YYEEEE. The CDR3 is 15 residues long. J gave up 4 bases and V 0 bases, and 4 bases lay outside the gene matches.

The chain is built from TRBV19 and TRBJ2-2, with D maybe TRBD2 (5 bases). Trimming took off 11 bases at V and 0 bases at J, with 16 bases between the two ends. CDR3 length: 15 residues. Germline V gene lookup returns CDR1 LNHDA and CDR2 SQIVND (reference sequence). The CDR3 bases are TGTGCCTCTAAGAACCCGGGGTCGAACACCGGGGAGCTGTTTTTT. It translates to CASKNPGSNTGELFF.

The chain carries TRBV7-7 and TRBJ2-7, with TRBD1 matching 12 bases. V was clipped by 3 bases and J by 3 bases; unmatched bases: 9. The CDR3 length is 17 residues. Germline V gene data show CDR1 as SSHAT and CDR2 as FNYEAQ (reference sequence). This CDR3 reads CASSLPYRDRGLYEQYF. CDR3 nucleotide sequence: TGTGCCAGCAGCTTGCCGTACCGGGACAGGGGGCTCTACGAGCAGTACTTC.

The chain joins TRBV9 to TRBJ2-5; D might be TRBD1 (5 bases). Germline V gene sequence: CDR1 SGDLS, CDR2 YYNGEE. The V and J ends lost 0 bases and 5 bases respectively, with 5 bases between them. The CDR3 is 12 amino acids. The CDR3 nucleotides read TGTGCCAGCAGCGTAGAGGGGGAGACCCAGTACTTC. This translates into CASSVEGETQYF.

The V call is TRBV29-1, the J call TRBJ2-5, with 9 bases identical to TRBD2. The CDR3 sequence is 19 residues long. With V trimmed by 0 bases and J by 1 base, 15 bases remained unmatched. From germline, CDR1 is SQVTM and CDR2 ANQGSEA. Written as DNA, the CDR3 is TGCAGCGTTGAAGATGCTAGCGGGACAGAGGCTATGCTCCAAGAGACCCAGTACTTC. As protein: CSVEDASGTEAMLQETQYF. The full variable domain, in which reference TRBV29-1 and TRBJ2-5 provide the parts outside the CDR3, is SAVISQKPSRDICQRGTSLTIQCQVDSQVTMMFWYRQQPGQSLTLIATANQGSEATYESGFVIDKFPISRPNLTFSTLTVSNMSPEDSSIYLCSVEDASGTEAMLQETQYFGPGTRLLVL.

The chain couples TRBV19 to TRBJ1-2, with D unresolved. The ends were cut back, 6 bases at V and 4 bases at J, with 15 bases in the middle. The CDR3 runs to 14 residues. Germline CDR1 and CDR2: LNHDA and SQIVND (reference sequence). The CDR3 sequence is CASSRAGDAYGYTF. The CDR3 DNA sequence: TGTGCCAGTAGCCGCGCCGGGGATGCCTATGGCTACACCTTC.